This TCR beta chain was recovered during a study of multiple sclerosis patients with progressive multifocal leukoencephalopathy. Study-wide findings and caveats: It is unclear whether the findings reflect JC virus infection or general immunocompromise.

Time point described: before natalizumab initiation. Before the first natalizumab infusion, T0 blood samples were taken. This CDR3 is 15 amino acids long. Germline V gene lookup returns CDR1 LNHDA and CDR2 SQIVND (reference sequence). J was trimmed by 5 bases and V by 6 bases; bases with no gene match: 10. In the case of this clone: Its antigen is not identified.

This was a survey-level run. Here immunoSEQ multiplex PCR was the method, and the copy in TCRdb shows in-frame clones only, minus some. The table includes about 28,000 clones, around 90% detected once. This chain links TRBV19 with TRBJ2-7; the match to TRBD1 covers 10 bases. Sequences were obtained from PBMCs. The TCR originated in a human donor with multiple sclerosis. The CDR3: CASRTSGTGAHEQYF. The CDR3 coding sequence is TGTGCCAGTAGAACGTCCGGGACAGGGGCCCACGAGCAGTACTTC.